Shown below are 30 T cell receptor beta chains from a single sample sequenced in a study of spatial heterogeneity in lung cancer. A single record per CDR3 protein comes from TCRdb applying MiXCR to the 5' RACE reads. The sample has tens of thousands of distinct CDR3 sequences; over 7.5% are singletons. Time point denoted: blood at routine non-recurrence follow-up after resection. The sample here was PBMCs, taken at follow-up. Receptors originate from a male donor with early-stage non-small cell lung cancer.

This rearrangement joins TRBV7-2 to TRBJ1-1, with D unclear. CDR3 length equals 13 residues. The germline CDR1 and CDR2 sequences are SGHTA and FQGNSA. V was pared by 3 bases and J by 1 base, with 6 bases between. The CDR3 nucleotides read TGTGCCAGCAGCTTTGGCTGGAACACTGAAGCTTTCTTT. Translation: CASSFGWNTEAFF.

The rearrangement joins TRBV4-2 to TRBJ2-7; 9 nucleotides agree with TRBD1. CDR1 and CDR2 from the germline V gene are LGHNA and YNFKEQ. V lost 0 bases, J lost 5 bases, and 5 bases stayed unmatched. The CDR3 covers 15 residues. CDR3 sequence (DNA): TGTGCCAGCAGCCAAGAGGACAGGGGCACCCACGAGCAGTACTTC. This sequence encodes CASSQEDRGTHEQYF.

This clonotype came up a few times. The chain is built from TRBV6-2 or TRBV6-3 and TRBJ2-7; D is uncertain. V was cut by 5 bases and J by 5 bases, with 10 bases left in between. The CDR3 contains 12 residues. Germline V gene lookup returns CDR1 MNHEY and CDR2 SVGEGT. CDR3 in DNA: TGTGCCAGCAGTGAAGTCTTGCACGAGCAGTACTTC. Translation: CASSEVLHEQYF.

The V and J genes are TRBV18 and TRBJ2-7; 9 bases map to TRBD1. Looked up from germline, CDR1 is KGHSH and CDR2 is LQKENI. J was trimmed by 4 bases and V by 0 bases; bases with no gene match: 4. The CDR3 covers 15 residues. The CDR3 DNA reads TGTGCCAGCTCACCACCCGGGACAGGGCCTTACGAGCAGTACTTC. Protein product: CASSPPGTGPYEQYF.

This clonotype has just a few counts. The chain combines TRBV6-5 with TRBJ1-1; the D gene is possibly TRBD1 (5 bases). Deletions cut 0 bases from V and 2 bases from J, with 10 bases between. CDR1 is MNHEY and CDR2 is SVGAGI in the germline V gene. This CDR3 contains 15 residues. CDR3: CASSYSETVNTEAFF. DNA for the CDR3: TGTGCCAGCAGTTACTCAGAGACAGTAAACACTGAAGCTTTCTTT.

CDR3 amino acids: CSARDWASASYEQYF. In nucleotides, the CDR3 is TGCAGTGCTAGAGATTGGGCTTCCGCGAGCTACGAGCAGTACTTC. The chain carries TRBV20-1 and TRBJ2-7; D is unclear. The CDR3 is made up of 15 amino acids. The V and J ends lost 0 bases and 3 bases respectively, with 15 bases between them. Per germline, CDR1 DFQATT and CDR2 SNEGSKA (reference sequence).

The chain couples TRBV4-3 to TRBJ2-1; 11 nucleotides align to TRBD2. The CDR3 totals 17 residues. CDR1 and CDR2 (germline): LGHNA, YSLEER. After removal of 3 bases from V and 7 bases from J, the junction contained 11 bases not matched to a gene. This CDR3 is CASSQIFSGGARNEQFF. CDR3 sequence (DNA): TGCGCCAGCAGCCAGATTTTTAGCGGGGGGGCCCGGAATGAGCAGTTCTTC.

This clonotype was picked up a small number of times. This chain links TRBV29-1 with TRBJ2-3; D unclear. Germline loops: CDR1 SQVTM, CDR2 ANQGSEA. This CDR3 contains 11 residues. Trimming removed 7 bases from V and 7 bases from J, with 12 bases in between. The CDR3 DNA sequence: TGCAGCGCCGGTACGTTGAATACGCAGTATTTT. Translation: CSAGTLNTQYF.

The chain uses TRBV9 and TRBJ2-5; D ambiguous. V was clipped by 5 bases and J by 3 bases, with 17 bases between them. The CDR3 is 15 amino acids. Germline CDR1 SGDLS, CDR2 YYNGEE. CDR3 nucleotides: TGTGCCAGCAGAGATTTTGGGCCCCGAGAAGAGACCCAGTACTTC. Its protein product is CASRDFGPREETQYF.

This clonotype has at least ten counts. This chain links TRBV5-1 with TRBJ1-1, with D tentatively TRBD1 (6 bases). Germline V gives CDR1 SGHRS, CDR2 YFSETQ. The germline V and J ends were trimmed by 3 bases and 1 base, with 10 bases remaining between them. The CDR3 is 14 amino acids. In DNA, the CDR3 is TGCGCCAGCAGCTCCCCGGGACAGAACACTGAAGCTTTCTTT. Amino acids: CASSSPGQNTEAFF.

The sample holds a few counts of this clonotype. The chain joins TRBV6-5 to TRBJ1-5; 7 positions match TRBD1. Germline assignment: CDR1 MNHEY and CDR2 SVGAGI. This CDR3 has 14 residues. J lost 4 bases, V lost 5 bases, and 5 bases had no gene match. CDR3 coding DNA: TGTGCCAGCAGTAGGACAGGAATTAATCAGCCCCAGCATTTT. Amino acids: CASSRTGINQPQHF.

This clonotype has a count of ten or more. The CDR3 nucleotides read TGTGCCACGAGCGTGGGTTCGTACTCACCCCTCCACTTT. Amino acids: CATSVGSYSPLHF. The chain recombines TRBV28 with TRBJ1-6; unclear D gene. V lost 10 bases to trimming and J lost 10 bases, with 17 bases between them. The germline V gene has CDR1 MDHEN and CDR2 SYDVKM. This CDR3 region has 13 residues. Together with reference TRBV28 and TRBJ1-6, the CDR3 gives the full variable domain: DVKVTQSSRYLVKRTGEKVFLECVQDMDHENMFWYRQDPGLGLRLIYFSYDVKMKEKGDIPEGYSVSREKKERFSLILESASTNQTSMYLCATSVGSYSPLHFGNGTRLTVT.

The chain uses TRBV7-2 and TRBJ2-3, with D unclear. Trimming stripped 1 base from V and 0 bases from J, with 8 bases between. The CDR3 consists of 15 residues. Germline V gene sequence: CDR1 SGHTA, CDR2 FQGNSA. The CDR3 nucleotides are TGTGCCAGCAGCTTAGGACTTGCTAGCACAGATACGCAGTATTTT. Translating it yields CASSLGLASTDTQYF.

This clonotype was counted a few times. J is TRBJ1-5 and V is TRBV7-9; 8 nucleotides align to TRBD1. Trimming at V came to 1 base and at J to 7 bases, leaving 3 bases not matched to a gene. This CDR3 contains 14 residues. CDR1 is SEHNR and CDR2 is FQNEAQ in the germline V gene (reference sequence). The CDR3 DNA reads as TGTGCCAGCAGCTTAGGGGCAGGGGGCCAGCCCCAGCATTTT. Translated: CASSLGAGGQPQHF. The full variable domain, in which reference TRBV7-9 and TRBJ1-5 provide the parts outside the CDR3, is DTGVSQNPRHKITKRGQNVTFRCDPISEHNRLYWYRQTLGQGPEFLTYFQNEAQLEKSRLLSDRFSAERPKGSFSTLEIQRTEQGDSAMYLCASSLGAGGQPQHFGDGTRLSIL.

This chain uses TRBV4-2 with TRBJ2-4, with TRBD1 as a possible D gene (6 bases). Per germline, CDR1 LGHNA and CDR2 YNFKEQ. The CDR3 is made up of 14 amino acids. The ends were cut back, 4 bases at V and 5 bases at J, with 12 bases in the middle. Here the CDR3 DNA reads TGTGCCAGCAGCCCGTCAGGGGTCGAAAACATTCAGTACTTC. Its translation: CASSPSGVENIQYF.

This clonotype was detected only a few times. The CDR3 DNA reads as TGCAGTGCCGTCAAAGCCAAAAACATTCAGTACTTC. Its protein product is CSAVKAKNIQYF. The chain combines TRBV20-1 with TRBJ2-4; D unclear. From germline, CDR1 is DFQATT and CDR2 SNEGSKA (reference sequence). The CDR3 consists of 12 residues. Trimming cost V 6 bases and J 0 bases, with 6 bases left between them.

This clonotype has ten or more counts. This chain joins TRBV19 and TRBJ2-6; D uncertain. Germline-derived CDR1 and CDR2 are LNHDA and SQIVND (reference sequence). The CDR3 is 17 residues long. V lost 5 bases, J lost 0 bases, and 14 bases lay in between. CDR3: CASSGLTTNSGANVLTF. Here the CDR3 DNA reads TGTGCCAGTAGTGGCCTTACAACCAACTCTGGGGCCAACGTCCTGACTTTC.

The chain employs TRBV29-1 and TRBJ2-7; 10 positions match TRBD1. Germline-derived CDR1 and CDR2 are SQVTM and ANQGSEA. This CDR3 has 14 amino acids. Germline trimming cut 1 base from V and 6 bases from J; bases unmatched to any gene: 6. The CDR3 DNA sequence: TGCAGCGTTGAAGGGGGACAGGGGATAGGCGAGCAGTACTTC. This translates into CSVEGGQGIGEQYF.

This clonotype was seen only a few times. The V call is TRBV19, the J call TRBJ2-1; 7 nucleotides match TRBD2. The junction had 8 bases not matched to a gene; V was cut back by 6 bases and J by 0 bases. The CDR3 spans 16 residues. In germline, CDR1 is LNHDA, CDR2 SQIVND (reference sequence). CDR3 coding DNA: TGTGCCAGTAGAATGTCCTCGGGGGGCTCCTACAATGAGCAGTTCTTC. Protein product: CASRMSSGGSYNEQFF.

The genes are TRBV5-6 and TRBJ2-6; D is undetermined. CDR1 is SGHDT and CDR2 is YYEEEE in the germline V gene. This CDR3 contains 17 residues. V lost 0 bases and J 0 bases, leaving 10 bases between the germline ends. In nucleotides, the CDR3 is TGTGCCAGCAGCTTGGAACCAGGCCCCTCTGGGGCCAACGTCCTGACTTTC. Protein sequence: CASSLEPGPSGANVLTF.

This clonotype has more than one count but fewer than ten. The rearrangement joins TRBV6-5 to TRBJ2-7, with D maybe TRBD1 (7 bases). Germline values: CDR1 MNHEY, CDR2 SVGAGI. The CDR3 length is 14 residues. V was shortened by 2 bases and J by 5 bases, with 13 bases between the two germline ends. CDR3 sequence (DNA): TGTGCCAGCAGTTACGGGGCAGGGGGGAACGAGCAGTACTTC. Its protein is CASSYGAGGNEQYF.

The sample holds many counts of this clonotype. The chain uses TRBV6-5 and TRBJ2-3, with a weak D call TRBD2 (6 bases). Germline CDR1 and CDR2: MNHEY and SVGAGI. Deletions cut 8 bases from V and 2 bases from J, with 14 bases between. The CDR3 length is 14 residues. The CDR3 coding sequence is TGTGCCAGCGGGGATAGCGGCCTCACAGATACGCAGTATTTT. Protein: CASGDSGLTDTQYF.

This clonotype appeared a few times. The chain combines TRBV14 with TRBJ2-6, with D unclear. Between the trimmed V and J ends, which lost 2 bases and 1 base, there was a span of 6 bases. This CDR3 comprises 15 residues. CDR1 and CDR2 (germline): SGHDN, FVKESK. CDR3 in amino acids: CASSQISSGANVLTF. The DNA of the CDR3 is TGTGCCAGCAGCCAAATCTCGTCTGGGGCCAACGTCCTGACTTTC.

This chain joins TRBV4-2 and TRBJ2-1, with TRBD2 matching 8 bases. The germline V gene encodes CDR1 LGHNA and CDR2 YNFKEQ. Germline trimming cut 3 bases from V and 8 bases from J; bases unmatched to any gene: 9. This CDR3 region has 15 residues. The CDR3 spells CASSHGRGGIDEQFF. CDR3 DNA sequence: TGTGCCAGCAGCCACGGTCGGGGGGGGATCGATGAGCAGTTCTTC.

This clonotype was observed at least ten times. The genes are TRBV6-2 or TRBV6-3 and TRBJ1-1, with D hard to call. In germline, CDR1 is MNHEY, CDR2 SVGEGT. This CDR3 has 12 residues. The V end lost 5 bases, the J end lost 6 bases, and 10 bases lay between the germline ends. CDR3 sequence: CASSPFLAEAFF. The CDR3 DNA reads as TGTGCCAGCAGTCCCTTTTTGGCTGAAGCTTTCTTT.

This clonotype was counted between two and nine times. V gene TRBV10-1 combines with J gene TRBJ2-5, with D perhaps matching TRBD1 (6 bases). Germline V CDR1 and CDR2: WNHNN, SYGVQD (reference sequence). The CDR3 has 16 amino acids. Trimming stripped 3 bases from V and 1 base from J, with 15 bases between. The CDR3 reads CASSEGGPASQETQYF. In DNA form, the CDR3 reads TGCGCCAGCAGTGAAGGGGGACCGGCGAGCCAAGAGACCCAGTACTTC.

This clonotype is labeled medium-sized. The V call is TRBV5-1, the J call TRBJ2-3, with a possible D match to TRBD2 (6 bases). Trimming removed 7 bases at V and 0 bases at J, with 12 bases between. This CDR3 is 14 amino acids long. The germline V gene has CDR1 SGHRS and CDR2 YFSETQ. CDR3 sequence (DNA): TGCGCCAGCCGGGACTCAGCTAGCACAGATACGCAGTATTTT. It is translated as CASRDSASTDTQYF.

This clonotype was seen repeatedly, ten times or more. Sequence at one end of the junction differs from germline and may be a read error. The V call is TRBV4-3, the J call TRBJ2-5; D uncertain. The CDR3 totals 12 residues. Germline assignment: CDR1 LGHNA and CDR2 YSLEER. CDR3 nucleotide sequence: TGCGCCAGCAGCCAAGACCACGAGACCCAGTACTTC. Translation gives CASSQDHETQYF.

This clonotype has a count of ten or more. V and J are TRBV4-3 and TRBJ2-7; 9 bases fit TRBD1. The CDR3 contains 15 residues. V gave up 1 base and J gave up 5 bases; unmatched junction bases: 6. Looked up from germline, CDR1 is LGHNA and CDR2 is YSLEER. In nucleotides, the CDR3 is TGCGCCAGCAGCCAAGCCGGGACAGGGTCACACGAGCAGTACTTC. This encodes CASSQAGTGSHEQYF.

There are a few counts of this clonotype. The rearrangement joins TRBV9 to TRBJ2-7, with 8 bases that match TRBD1. Germline V gene lookup returns CDR1 SGDLS and CDR2 YYNGEE. The CDR3 length is 15 residues. V dropped 6 bases and J dropped 5; count of bases not matched to a gene: 13. CDR3 region: CASTIGAQGADEQYF. The CDR3 DNA follows: TGTGCCAGCACGATAGGAGCTCAGGGGGCGGACGAGCAGTACTTC.